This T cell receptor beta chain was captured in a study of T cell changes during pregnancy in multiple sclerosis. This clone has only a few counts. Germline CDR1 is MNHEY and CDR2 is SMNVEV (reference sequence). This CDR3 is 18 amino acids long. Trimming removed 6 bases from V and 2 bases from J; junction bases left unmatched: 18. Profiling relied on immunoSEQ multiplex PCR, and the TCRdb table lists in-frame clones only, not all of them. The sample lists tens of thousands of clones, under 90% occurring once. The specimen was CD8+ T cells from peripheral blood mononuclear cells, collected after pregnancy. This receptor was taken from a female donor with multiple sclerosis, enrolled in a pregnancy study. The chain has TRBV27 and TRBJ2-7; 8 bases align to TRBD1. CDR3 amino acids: CASSILSGGDTEPYEQYF. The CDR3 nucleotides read TGTGCCAGCAGCATCCTATCAGGGGGCGACACAGAACCCTACGAGCAGTACTTC.